Listed below are T cell receptor beta chains from one sample, sequenced in a study of blood T cells in healthy people across ages. TCRdb independently ran MiXCR on the 5' RACE reads; one entry per CDR3 protein. The sample shows roughly 1,300,000 distinct CDR3 sequences, around 55% of them seen only once. Sequencing input: blood. These TCRs come from a man aged 18 to 30 in good health. CDR3s include the opening cysteine and the closing phenylalanine or tryptophan. A D gene is named only where the DNA matches it firmly. Size values are once, few and many counts, or a class for expanded clones, and some rows have none.

.,TRBV20-1,TRBJ2-5,.,TGCAGTGCCAGTCCAATTTTATTAGGTCACAATGAGCAGTACTTC,CSASPILLGHNEQYF
.,TRBV6-4,TRBJ1-4,TRBD1,TGTGCCAGGGGACAGCCTTATAATGAAAAACTGTTTTTT,CARGQPYNEKLFF
.,TRBV5-1,TRBJ2-7,TRBD1,TGCGCCAGCAGCACCCGACAGGGGTCCTCCTACGAGCAGTACTTC,CASSTRQGSSYEQYF
few,TRBV4-1,TRBJ2-1,.,TGCGCCAGCAGCCAAGATAATACGTATGAGCAGTTCTTC,CASSQDNTYEQFF
few,TRBV29-1,TRBJ1-2,.,TGCAGCGTTGATCAGGCAGGGGTTGACCCATATGGCTACACCTTC,CSVDQAGVDPYGYTF
once,TRBV29-1,TRBJ2-5,TRBD1,TGCAGCGTTGAAAACCTGTGGACAGGAAGACAAGAGACCCAGTACTTC,CSVENLWTGRQETQYF
.,TRBV20-1,TRBJ2-4,TRBD1,TGCAGTGCTAGTTTTCCAGGGGGCATGAGGACGAACATTCAGTACTTC,CSASFPGGMRTNIQYF
few,TRBV10-3,TRBJ2-1,.,TGTGCCATCAGTGAGTTACTAGAGCCTGAGCAGTTCTTC,CAISELLEPEQFF
few,TRBV5-1,TRBJ1-1,.,TGCGCCAGCAGCTTTGTGGGAGGGGGCACTGAAGCTTTCTTT,CASSFVGGGTEAFF
.,TRBV18,TRBJ2-7,.,TGTGCCAGCTCGCGTTCCCAGGGGAGCTACGAGCAGTACTTC,CASSRSQGSYEQYF
.,TRBV10-3,TRBJ1-5,.,TGTGCCATCAGTGAGAGAAGGGCGGTTGGCAATCAGCCCCAGCATTTT,CAISERRAVGNQPQHF
.,TRBV5-1,TRBJ1-2,.,TGCGCCACCTCGCTTGATGGGGTAGGGAACTATGGCTACACCTTC,CATSLDGVGNYGYTF
.,TRBV7-9,TRBJ2-1,.,TGTGCCAGCAGCTTACCGGTGATAATCAGGTCCTACAATGAGCAGTTCTTC,CASSLPVIIRSYNEQFF
.,TRBV6-5,TRBJ2-4,.,TGTGCCAGCAGAACGACAGGTGGGGCAGGAGAGCAGTACTTC,CASRTTGGAGEQYF
few,TRBV6-5,TRBJ2-7,.,TGTGCCAGCAGCCCAGGGGGGAACGCCTACGAGCAGTACTTC,CASSPGGNAYEQYF
.,TRBV24-1,TRBJ1-5,TRBD1,TGTGCCACCAGTGATCAAAGACAGGGGTACAATCAGCCCCAGCATTTT,CATSDQRQGYNQPQHF
.,TRBV7-6,TRBJ2-7,TRBD2,TGTGCCAGCAGTCCCTCCCTAGCGGGGCTGCACGAGCAGTACTTC,CASSPSLAGLHEQYF
.,TRBV5-1,TRBJ2-1,TRBD2,TGCGCCAGCAGCTTCGAAGCGGGGGGGCCCTACAATGAGCAGTTCTTC,CASSFEAGGPYNEQFF
many,TRBV15,TRBJ2-7,.,TGTGCCACCAGCAGATCTCCGGAATCGGGTAACGAGCAGTACTTC,CATSRSPESGNEQYF
.,TRBV27,TRBJ2-5,TRBD2,TGTGCCAGCAGTTTAGTTTCGGTTTCGACTAGCGGGAATGTGGAGACCCAGTACTTC,CASSLVSVSTSGNVETQYF
once,TRBV24-1,TRBJ2-3,.,TGTGCCACCGGGCGGGGTGATACGCAGTATTTT,CATGRGDTQYF
.,TRBV7-9,TRBJ2-7,TRBD2,TGTGCCAGCAGCTCCGGACTAGCGGGATCGTCCGAGCAGTACTTC,CASSSGLAGSSEQYF
.,TRBV6-5,TRBJ1-6,TRBD1,TGTGCCAGCAGTAACGGGGGACAGGGAGGATCACCCCTCCACTTT,CASSNGGQGGSPLHF
.,TRBV28,TRBJ2-3,TRBD1,TGTGCCAGCAGTTCCACATTATATAGGGGGCTGCACACAGATACGCAGTATTTT,CASSSTLYRGLHTDTQYF
.,TRBV14,TRBJ1-1,.,TGTGCCAGCAGCCAAGATCGGGGGAGAATCAACACTGAAGCTTTCTTT,CASSQDRGRINTEAFF
few,TRBV20-1,TRBJ2-1,.,TGCAGTGCTAGTGACCGTCCTAGCCACAATGAGCAGTTCTTC,CSASDRPSHNEQFF